This TCR beta chain was recovered during a study of blood T cell repertoires in COVID-19. Method: immunoSEQ multiplex PCR; TCRdb's copy keeps in-frame clones and lacks some. The data show about 120,000 clones, nearly 90% seen once. This CDR3 contains 13 residues. J was trimmed by 6 bases and V by 5 bases; bases with no gene match: 5. V gene TRBV12-3 or TRBV12-4 combines with J gene TRBJ2-3; 7 bases agree with TRBD1. The TCR originated in a woman aged 60-75 years with COVID-19, enrolled during active disease. Sequences were obtained from peripheral blood. This CDR3 reads CASSPTGLDTQYF. The CDR3 DNA follows: TGTGCCAGCAGTCCGACAGGGCTGGATACGCAGTATTTT.